This T cell receptor beta chain emerged from a study of vaccination and CD4 T cells after COVID-19. Sequencing of the DNA from cultured CD4+ T cells was carried out with the Oncomine TCR Beta short-read assay. One entry per CDR3 protein, called by TCRdb with MiXCR from the PCR reads. The table lists some 5,000 distinct CDR3 sequences, 46% of them singletons. The sample holds one count of this clonotype. Its specificity is not known. The junction shows a germline mismatch at one end, possibly a read error. The CDR3 extends over 12 amino acids. Germline V gives CDR1 SNHLY, CDR2 FYNNEI. Treatment given: roughly 10-day PBMC culture with coronavirus spike peptide pools or control peptides (ViraFEST assay).

The chain joins TRBV2 to TRBJ2-7; D is unclear. The clonotype was recovered from a human donor who had recovered from COVID-19. The sample consisted of CD4+ T cells from blood, cultured in vitro. CDR3 DNA sequence: TGTGCCAGCAGTGAAGCGGGATACGGGCAGTACTTC. This codes for CASSEAGYGQYF.